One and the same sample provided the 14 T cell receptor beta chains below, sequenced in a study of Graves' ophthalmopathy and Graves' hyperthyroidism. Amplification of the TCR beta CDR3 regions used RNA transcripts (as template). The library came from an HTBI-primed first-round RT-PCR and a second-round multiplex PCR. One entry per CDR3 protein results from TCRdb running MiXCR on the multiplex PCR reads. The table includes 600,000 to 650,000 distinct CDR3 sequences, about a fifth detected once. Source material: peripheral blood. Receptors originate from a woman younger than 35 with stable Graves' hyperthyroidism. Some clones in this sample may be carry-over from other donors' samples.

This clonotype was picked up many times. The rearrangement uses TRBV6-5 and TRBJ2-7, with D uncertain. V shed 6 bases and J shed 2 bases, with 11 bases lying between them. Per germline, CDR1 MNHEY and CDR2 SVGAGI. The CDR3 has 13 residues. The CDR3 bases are TGTGCCAGCAGGCTGGGCGGCCCCTACGAGCAGTACTTC. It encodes CASRLGGPYEQYF.

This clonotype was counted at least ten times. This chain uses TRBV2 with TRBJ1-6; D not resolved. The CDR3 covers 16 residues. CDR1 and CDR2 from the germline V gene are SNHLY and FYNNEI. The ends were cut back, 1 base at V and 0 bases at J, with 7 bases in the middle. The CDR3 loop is CASSEERSSYNSPLHF. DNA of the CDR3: TGTGCCAGCAGTGAAGAACGGAGCTCCTATAATTCACCCCTCCACTTT.

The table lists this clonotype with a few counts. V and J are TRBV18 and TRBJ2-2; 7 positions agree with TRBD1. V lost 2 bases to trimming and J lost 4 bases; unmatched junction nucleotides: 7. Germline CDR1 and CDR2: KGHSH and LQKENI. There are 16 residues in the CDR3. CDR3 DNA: TGTGCCAGCTCACCAGCCGGACAGGCTGGCACCGGGGAGCTGTTTTTT. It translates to CASSPAGQAGTGELFF.

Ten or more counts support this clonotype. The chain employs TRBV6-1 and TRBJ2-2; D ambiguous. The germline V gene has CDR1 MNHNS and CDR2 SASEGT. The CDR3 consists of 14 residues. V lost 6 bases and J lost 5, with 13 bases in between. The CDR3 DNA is TGTGCCAGCAGCGAAACCCGGCTGACCGGGGAGCTGTTTTTT. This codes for CASSETRLTGELFF.

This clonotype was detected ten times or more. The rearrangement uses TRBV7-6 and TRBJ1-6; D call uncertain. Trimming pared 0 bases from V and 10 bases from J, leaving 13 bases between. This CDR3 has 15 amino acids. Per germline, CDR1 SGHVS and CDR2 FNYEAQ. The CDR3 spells CASSLALGNESPLHF. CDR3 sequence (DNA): TGTGCCAGCAGCTTAGCGCTGGGGAATGAATCACCCCTCCACTTT.

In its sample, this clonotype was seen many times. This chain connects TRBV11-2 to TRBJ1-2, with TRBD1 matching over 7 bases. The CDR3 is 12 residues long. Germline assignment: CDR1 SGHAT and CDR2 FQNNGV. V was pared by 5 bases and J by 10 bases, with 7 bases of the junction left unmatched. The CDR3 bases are TGTGCCAGCAGCAGCTCGGACAGGATCTACACCTTC. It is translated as CASSSSDRIYTF. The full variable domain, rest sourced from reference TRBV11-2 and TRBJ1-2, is EAGVAQSPRYKIIEKRQSVAFWCNPISGHATLYWYQQILGQGPKLLIQFQNNGVVDDSQLPKDRFSAERLKGVDSTLKIQPAKLEDSAVYLCASSSSDRIYTFGSGTRLTVV.

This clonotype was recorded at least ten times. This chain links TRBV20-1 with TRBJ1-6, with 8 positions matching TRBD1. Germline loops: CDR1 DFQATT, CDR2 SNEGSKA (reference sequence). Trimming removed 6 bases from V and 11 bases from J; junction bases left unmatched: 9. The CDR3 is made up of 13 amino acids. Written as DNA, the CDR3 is TGCAGTGCGGGACAGGATCCTGGTCCACCCCTCCACTTT. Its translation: CSAGQDPGPPLHF.

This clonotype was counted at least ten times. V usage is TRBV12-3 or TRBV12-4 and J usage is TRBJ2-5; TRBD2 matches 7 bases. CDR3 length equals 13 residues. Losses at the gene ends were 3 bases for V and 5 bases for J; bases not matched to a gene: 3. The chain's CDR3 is CASSFRGGETQYF. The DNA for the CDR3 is TGTGCCAGCAGTTTTAGGGGAGGGGAGACCCAGTACTTC.

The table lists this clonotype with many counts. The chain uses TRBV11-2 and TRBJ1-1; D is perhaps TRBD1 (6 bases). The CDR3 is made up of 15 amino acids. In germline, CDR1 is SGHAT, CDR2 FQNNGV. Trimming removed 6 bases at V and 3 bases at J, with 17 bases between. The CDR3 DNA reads TGTGCCAGCAGACCCCTGGGAGACAGGTACACTGAAGCTTTCTTT. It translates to CASRPLGDRYTEAFF.

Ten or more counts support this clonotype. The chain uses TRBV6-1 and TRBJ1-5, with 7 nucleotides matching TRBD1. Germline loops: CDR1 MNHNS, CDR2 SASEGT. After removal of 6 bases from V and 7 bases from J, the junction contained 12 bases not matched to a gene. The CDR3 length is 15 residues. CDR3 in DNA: TGTGCCAGCAGGGTCCAGGGACAGAATGGGCAGCCCCAGCATTTT. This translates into CASRVQGQNGQPQHF.

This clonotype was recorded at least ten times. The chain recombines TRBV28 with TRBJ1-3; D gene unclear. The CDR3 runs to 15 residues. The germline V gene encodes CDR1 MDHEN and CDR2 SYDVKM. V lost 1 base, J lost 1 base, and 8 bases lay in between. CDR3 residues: CASSLSRFSGNTIYF. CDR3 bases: TGTGCCAGCAGTTTATCTCGCTTTTCTGGAAACACCATATATTTT.

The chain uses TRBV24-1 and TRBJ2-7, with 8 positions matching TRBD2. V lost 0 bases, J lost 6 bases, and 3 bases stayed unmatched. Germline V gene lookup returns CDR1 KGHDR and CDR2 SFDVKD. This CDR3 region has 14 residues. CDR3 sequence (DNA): TGTGCCACCAGTGATTTGAGTAGCGGGACCGAGCAGTACTTC. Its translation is CATSDLSSGTEQYF.

CDR3 in DNA: TGTGCCAGCAGTGAAGCTTTGGGCAGGGTGGTAGAGACCCAGTACTTC. It codes for CASSEALGRVVETQYF. The gene calls are TRBV2 and TRBJ2-5; tentative D call: TRBD1 (5 bases). Trimming removed 0 bases at V and 4 bases at J, with 15 bases between. This CDR3 region has 16 residues. CDR1 is SNHLY, CDR2 FYNNEI, per germline.

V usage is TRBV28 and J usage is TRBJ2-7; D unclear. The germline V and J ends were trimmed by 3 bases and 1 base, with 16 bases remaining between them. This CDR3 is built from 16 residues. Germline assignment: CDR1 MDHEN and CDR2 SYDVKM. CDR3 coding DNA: TGTGCCAGCAGTTTTACCATTAGGACGGAGTCCTACGAGCAGTACTTC. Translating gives CASSFTIRTESYEQYF.